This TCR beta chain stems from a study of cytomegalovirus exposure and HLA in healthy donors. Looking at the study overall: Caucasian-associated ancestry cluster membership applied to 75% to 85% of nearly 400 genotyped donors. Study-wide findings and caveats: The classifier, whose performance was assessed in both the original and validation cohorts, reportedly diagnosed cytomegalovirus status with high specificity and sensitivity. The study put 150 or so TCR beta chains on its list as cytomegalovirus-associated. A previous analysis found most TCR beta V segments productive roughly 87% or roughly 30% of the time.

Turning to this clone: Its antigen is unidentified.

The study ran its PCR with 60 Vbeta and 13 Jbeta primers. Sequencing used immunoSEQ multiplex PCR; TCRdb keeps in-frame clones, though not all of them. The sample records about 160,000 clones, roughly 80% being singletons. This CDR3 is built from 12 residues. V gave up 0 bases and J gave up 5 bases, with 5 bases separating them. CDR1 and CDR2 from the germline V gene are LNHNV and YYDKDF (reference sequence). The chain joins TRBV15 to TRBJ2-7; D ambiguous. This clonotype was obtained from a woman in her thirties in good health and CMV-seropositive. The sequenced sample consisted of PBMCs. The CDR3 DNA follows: TGTGCCACCAGCAGAGATGGCAACGAGCAGTACTTC. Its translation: CATSRDGNEQYF.